This is a list of T cell receptor beta chains from one sample in a study of post-analysis software for immune sequencing data. MiXCR was run by TCRdb on the PCR reads, yielding one entry per CDR3 protein. Among 400,000 to 500,000 distinct CDR3 sequences listed, 39% were seen once. Sequenced sample: blood. The receptors stem from a girl aged 2-10 years with multiple sclerosis. Each CDR3 is given without its conserved first and last residue.

v_gene: TRBV27
j_gene: TRBJ2-7
len: 13
CDR3aa: ASSSGDGAVGEQY

v_gene: TRBV7-2
j_gene: TRBJ2-5
len: 13
CDR3aa: ASSHGWGIQGTQY

v_gene: TRBV28
j_gene: TRBJ2-7
len: 13
CDR3aa: ASSLSSMGSYEQY

v_gene: TRBV6-1
j_gene: TRBJ1-1
len: 15
CDR3aa: AGSELFGGEGNTEAF

v_gene: TRBV5-1
j_gene: -
len: 16
CDR3aa: ASSLGLAGGQNQYEQY

v_gene: TRBV15
j_gene: TRBJ2-5
len: 10
CDR3aa: ATSRTQGVQY

v_gene: TRBV24-1
j_gene: TRBJ2-5
len: 15
CDR3aa: ATSDFRQGGKQETQY

v_gene: TRBV3-1
j_gene: TRBJ1-4
len: 13
CDR3aa: ASSQDGVRNEKLF

v_gene: TRBV20-1
j_gene: TRBJ2-7
len: 13
CDR3aa: SARRPDRARYEQY

v_gene: TRBV20-1
j_gene: TRBJ2-1
len: 12
CDR3aa: SARILAGYNEQF

v_gene: TRBV28
j_gene: TRBJ2-7
len: 13
CDR3aa: ASSGTSGSVYEQY

v_gene: TRBV19
j_gene: TRBJ2-5
len: 12
CDR3aa: ASNLAGGQETQY

v_gene: TRBV6-5
j_gene: TRBJ2-5
len: 10
CDR3aa: ASRGFQETQY

v_gene: TRBV29-1
j_gene: TRBJ2-7
len: 11
CDR3aa: SAGEGSTYEQY

v_gene: TRBV29-1
j_gene: TRBJ2-6
len: 13
CDR3aa: SVSRATSGANVLT

v_gene: TRBV6-1
j_gene: TRBJ1-1
len: 11
CDR3aa: ASRIGVNTEAF

v_gene: TRBV29-1
j_gene: TRBJ2-7
len: 11
CDR3aa: SAASGGGYEQY

v_gene: TRBV2
j_gene: TRBJ1-4
len: 11
CDR3aa: ASSRLEEEKLF

v_gene: TRBV11-2
j_gene: TRBJ2-7
len: 13
CDR3aa: ASSSLDTGSYEQY

v_gene: TRBV24-1
j_gene: TRBJ1-5
len: 10
CDR3aa: ATSDPGEPQH

v_gene: TRBV6-4
j_gene: TRBJ1-1
len: 12
CDR3aa: ASSETGAGTEAF

v_gene: TRBV27
j_gene: TRBJ2-7
len: 12
CDR3aa: ASSNLADLYEQY

v_gene: TRBV20-1
j_gene: TRBJ2-5
len: 10
CDR3aa: SARIAGETQY

v_gene: TRBV7-3
j_gene: TRBJ2-3
len: 15
CDR3aa: ASSLLGQGYLTDTQY

v_gene: TRBV29-1
j_gene: TRBJ2-7
len: 11
CDR3aa: SVRHRGLDEQY

v_gene: TRBV2
j_gene: TRBJ2-1
len: 13
CDR3aa: ASSEASTGYNEQF

v_gene: TRBV5-1
j_gene: TRBJ1-1
len: 11
CDR3aa: ASRLGTETEAF

v_gene: TRBV29-1
j_gene: TRBJ1-5
len: 11
CDR3aa: SVVGGLGQPQH

v_gene: TRBV29-1
j_gene: TRBJ2-1
len: 9
CDR3aa: SVEGRNEQF

v_gene: TRBV4-1
j_gene: TRBJ1-6
len: 14
CDR3aa: ASTKQGGIYNSPLH

v_gene: TRBV7-8
j_gene: TRBJ1-2
len: 12
CDR3aa: ASSLGHGGEGHT

v_gene: TRBV4-1
j_gene: TRBJ1-1
len: 14
CDR3aa: ASSQPGQGRKTEAF

v_gene: TRBV19
j_gene: TRBJ2-1
len: 9
CDR3aa: ASTFYNEQF

v_gene: TRBV28
j_gene: TRBJ2-1
len: 13
CDR3aa: ASSYSGRYGNEQF

v_gene: TRBV9
j_gene: TRBJ2-1
len: 13
CDR3aa: ASSYSPTSANEQF

v_gene: TRBV6-6
j_gene: TRBJ2-7
len: 10
CDR3aa: ASSGNSYEQY